The 12 T cell receptor beta chains reported below all come from one sample, sequenced in a study of blood T cell repertoires in COVID-19. Only in-frame clones appear in the TCRdb table, and some are missing; sequencing was by immunoSEQ multiplex PCR. The sample consists of some 230,000 clones, under 90% of them appearing once. The sample taken for sequencing was peripheral blood. These receptor sequences come from a woman aged 55-69 years who had recovered from COVID-19.

CDR3 sequence: CAIRQGAGEDYGYTF. The CDR3 DNA sequence: TGTGCCATCAGGCAGGGGGCGGGTGAGGACTATGGCTACACCTTC. V usage is TRBV10-3 and J usage is TRBJ1-2, with 8 positions matching TRBD1. The CDR3 contains 15 residues. V lost 6 bases, J lost 3 bases, and 9 bases stayed unmatched. Germline V gives CDR1 ENHRY, CDR2 SYGVKD.

This rearrangement joins TRBV4-3 to TRBJ1-1, with 7 bases identical to TRBD1. CDR1 is LGHNA, CDR2 YSLEER, per germline. The V segment lost 4 bases and the J segment 6 bases; nucleotides outside the gene matches: 8. This CDR3 has 14 amino acids. The CDR3 region is CASSRNRGVAEAFF. CDR3 DNA sequence: TGCGCCAGCAGCCGAAACAGGGGAGTCGCTGAAGCTTTCTTT.

The CDR3 loop reads CASSSTGGGNEQYF. The CDR3 DNA is TGTGCCAGCAGTTCAACGGGGGGAGGGAACGAGCAGTACTTC. The chain joins TRBV27 to TRBJ2-7; 7 bases are a match to TRBD2. V trimming: 4 bases; J trimming: 5 bases; junction bases outside the gene matches: 8. This CDR3 has 14 residues. Germline assignment: CDR1 MNHEY and CDR2 SMNVEV (reference sequence).

Regarding this clone: Sequence at one end of the junction differs from germline and may be a read error. This rearrangement joins TRBV12-5 to TRBJ2-5; unclear D gene. This CDR3 has 12 amino acids. Germline CDR1 reads LGHNT; CDR2 reads FRNRAP. CDR3 bases: TGTGCTAGTGGTCTGGTACAGGAGACCCAGTACTTC. This gives the protein CASGLVQETQYF.

This sequence joins TRBV5-5 and TRBJ1-6; D may be TRBD1 (5 bases). Trimming cost V 4 bases and J 6 bases, with 20 bases left between them. Germline-derived CDR1 and CDR2 are SGHKS and YYEKEE (reference sequence). The CDR3 is 17 amino acids. As DNA, the CDR3 is TGTGCCAGCAGCCTGACAGCGTCTGGGTTTGGTAATTCACCCCTCCACTTT. Its protein is CASSLTASGFGNSPLHF.

The J gene is TRBJ2-5, the V gene TRBV9, with 9 bases aligning to TRBD1. V shed 4 bases and J 2 bases; nucleotides not matched to a gene: 6. Germline V lookup: CDR1 SGDLS, CDR2 YYNGEE. The CDR3 loop spans 15 amino acids. Here the CDR3 reads CASSLQGTGQETQYF. The CDR3 DNA sequence: TGTGCCAGCAGCCTGCAGGGGACAGGGCAAGAGACCCAGTACTTC.

Remarks on this clone: One end of the junction does not line up with germline, which may come from a read error. The chain links TRBV7-7 to TRBJ2-3, with 8 nucleotides matching TRBD1. The CDR3 spans 17 residues. Germline V gene sequence: CDR1 SSHAT, CDR2 FNYEAQ (reference sequence). The CDR3 sequence: CASSPGQGGLLPDTQYF. The CDR3 region has the DNA TGTGCTAGCAGCCCCGGACAGGGCGGGTTATTGCCAGATACGCAGTATTTT.

The chain uses TRBV19 and TRBJ1-5; a weak D match, TRBD1 (5 bases). This CDR3 is 16 amino acids long. The germline V gene has CDR1 LNHDA and CDR2 SQIVND (reference sequence). V lost 4 bases to trimming and J lost 4 bases, with 17 bases between them. The CDR3 reads CASSRRLWGTNQPQHF. CDR3 sequence (DNA): TGTGCCAGTAGTAGACGCCTTTGGGGGACTAATCAGCCCCAGCATTTT.

The rearrangement uses TRBV30 and TRBJ1-1; no definite D call. Germline assignment: CDR1 GTSNPN and CDR2 SVGIG (reference sequence). The CDR3 runs 16 residues. V shed 1 base and J shed 0 bases, with 15 bases lying between them. As DNA, the CDR3 is TGTGCCTGGAGTGGGGCCCCAGGTAACATGAACACTGAAGCTTTCTTT. It specifies CAWSGAPGNMNTEAFF.

This clone was found a few times. The rearrangement joins TRBV7-8 to TRBJ2-3, with a tentative D call TRBD2 (6 bases). Trimming removed 8 bases from V and 3 bases from J, with 18 bases in between. The CDR3 covers 15 residues. Germline lookup yields CDR1 SGHVS and CDR2 FQNEAQ. The CDR3: CASQPGTWGTDTQYF. DNA of the CDR3: TGTGCCAGCCAGCCTGGGACTTGGGGGACAGATACGCAGTATTTT.

The chain uses TRBV5-5 and TRBJ1-1; 11 bases map to TRBD1. V gave up 3 bases and J gave up 6 bases; unmatched junction bases: 4. The CDR3 covers 14 residues. CDR1 SGHKS and CDR2 YYEKEE come from the germline V gene (reference sequence). The DNA for the CDR3 is TGTGCCAGCAGCTGGGACAGGGGGATTTCTGAAGCTTTCTTT. Translating gives CASSWDRGISEAFF.

This chain connects TRBV5-1 to TRBJ2-7, with D perhaps matching TRBD2 (5 bases). Germline values: CDR1 SGHRS, CDR2 YFSETQ. V was cut by 0 bases and J by 5 bases, with 9 bases left in between. The CDR3 consists of 13 residues. CDR3 DNA: TGCGCCAGCAGCTTGGTCGGGGTCGACGAGCAGTACTTC. The encoded protein is CASSLVGVDEQYF.